The 10 T cell receptor beta chains presented below share a single source sample, sequenced in a study of cytomegalovirus exposure and HLA in healthy donors. PCR primers comprised 60 Vbeta and 13 Jbeta primers. Profiling relied on immunoSEQ multiplex PCR, and the TCRdb table lists in-frame clones only, not all of them. This table holds fewer than 130,000 clones, 60% to 85% found once. Input material: PBMCs. Every receptor here comes from a female donor in good health and CMV-seropositive.

V usage is TRBV5-5 and J usage is TRBJ2-3; 7 bases align to TRBD1. This CDR3 spans 15 amino acids. CDR1 is SGHKS and CDR2 is YYEKEE in the germline V gene (reference sequence). With V trimmed by 6 bases and J by 1 base, 8 bases remained unmatched. The CDR3 DNA reads TGTGCCAGCACCCCCGGCGGACAGGGCACAGATACGCAGTATTTT. Translation: CASTPGGQGTDTQYF.

This clone was observed a few times. The chain combines TRBV6-1 with TRBJ2-3; TRBD2 matches at 9 bases. The CDR3 totals 15 residues. Trimming at V came to 8 bases and at J to 4 bases, leaving 10 bases not matched to a gene. Germline V gene lookup returns CDR1 MNHNS and CDR2 SASEGT. CDR3 protein: CASRRGGGASDTQYF. CDR3 in DNA: TGTGCCAGCCGGAGAGGCGGGGGGGCCTCAGATACGCAGTATTTT.

The chain combines TRBV28 with TRBJ2-3; 12 bases agree with TRBD2. The CDR3 has 16 residues. Trimming at V came to 3 bases and at J to 7 bases, leaving 8 bases not matched to a gene. Germline CDR1 MDHEN, CDR2 SYDVKM. The CDR3 sequence: CASSFYLAGGVNTQYF. CDR3 sequence (DNA): TGTGCCAGCAGTTTTTATCTAGCGGGAGGGGTAAATACGCAGTATTTT.

The genes are TRBV7-9 and TRBJ2-5, with D unclear. Trimming cost V 2 bases and J 4 bases, with 5 bases left between them. The CDR3 consists of 12 residues. Germline V gene sequence: CDR1 SEHNR, CDR2 FQNEAQ (reference sequence). Written as DNA, the CDR3 is TGTGCCAGCAGCTTATCTCCAGAGACCCAGTACTTC. Its protein is CASSLSPETQYF.

The chain couples TRBV2 to TRBJ1-2; D gene ambiguous. Germline CDR1 reads SNHLY; CDR2 reads FYNNEI. V gave up 6 bases and J gave up 1 base, with 21 bases separating them. CDR3 length equals 17 residues. The DNA of the CDR3 is TGTGCCAGCAGAACCGGGAGAAGATATCTGGGTAACTATGGCTACACCTTC. Translation gives CASRTGRRYLGNYGYTF. The full variable domain, completed using reference TRBV2 and TRBJ1-2, is EPEVTQTPSHQVTQMGQEVILRCVPISNHLYFYWYRQILGQKVEFLVSFYNNEISEKSEIFDDQFSVERPDGSNFTLKIRSTKLEDSAMYFCASRTGRRYLGNYGYTFGSGTRLTVV.

The genes are TRBV11-2 and TRBJ2-2; D ambiguous. The CDR3 loop spans 15 amino acids. In germline, CDR1 is SGHAT, CDR2 FQNNGV. The germline V and J ends were trimmed by 2 bases and 3 bases, with 10 bases remaining between them. The CDR3 protein is CASSLTGSYTGELFF. Written as DNA, the CDR3 is TGTGCCAGCAGCTTAACCGGGTCGTACACCGGGGAGCTGTTTTTT.

This chain joins TRBV7-9 and TRBJ2-5; 7 bases map to TRBD1. TRBJ2-7 explains the end of the DNA better; the J call may be wrong. The germline V gene has CDR1 SEHNR and CDR2 FQNEAQ (reference sequence). This CDR3 has 15 residues. The CDR3 reads CASSSLTQGNYEQYF. In DNA form, the CDR3 reads TGTGCCAGCAGCTCCCTAACACAGGGGAACTACGAGCAGTACTTC.

This clone was picked up a small number of times. The gene calls are TRBV7-9 and TRBJ2-6; D unclear. The CDR3 loop spans 16 amino acids. V lost 4 bases and J 3 bases, leaving 13 bases between the germline ends. Germline V gene data show CDR1 as SEHNR and CDR2 as FQNEAQ (reference sequence). In DNA, the CDR3 is TGTGCCAGCAGCTCTTCACTGGGCTATGGGGCCAACGTCCTGACTTTC. It yields the protein CASSSSLGYGANVLTF.

The chain carries TRBV10-3 and TRBJ2-5; a possible D gene is TRBD1 (6 bases). Trimming removed 10 bases from V and 1 base from J, with 10 bases in between. From germline, CDR1 is ENHRY and CDR2 SYGVKD. The CDR3 is 12 amino acids. The CDR3 loop is CATTGPQETQYF. The DNA of the CDR3 is TGTGCCACAACAGGGCCCCAAGAGACCCAGTACTTC.

The chain links TRBV7-6 to TRBJ1-3, with D possibly being TRBD1 (6 bases). The CDR3 consists of 14 residues. With 2 bases removed from V and 4 bases from J, the gap between germline ends came to 9 bases. The germline V gene encodes CDR1 SGHVS and CDR2 FNYEAQ. This CDR3 reads CASSLQGRGNTIYF. DNA of the CDR3: TGTGCCAGCAGCTTACAGGGGCGAGGAAACACCATATATTTT.